These T cell receptor beta chains were read from a single sample in a study of T-cell memory formation after mild COVID-19. TCRdb called the 5' RACE reads again in MiXCR, with one record for every CDR3 protein. This table holds hundreds of thousands of distinct CDR3 sequences, 20% to 30% found once. Sequenced input: PBMCs or a T cell subset sorted from them (not recorded which). The receptors stem from an adult woman who had mild COVID-19 (a few samples of this study predate the infection). Cell type and time point are not known. The CDR3 runs from the conserved cysteine through the conserved F or W. The order of the fields is J gene, clone size, D gene, V gene, CDR3 protein, CDR3 DNA. A D gene is named only where the DNA matches it firmly. For some rows the clone size is stated as once, few or many, or as a class when expanded; others skip it.

J: TRBJ2-2; size: .; D: .; V: TRBV12-3/TRBV12-4; CDR3: CASSPSLGTGELFF; DNA: TGTGCCAGCAGTCCCAGTCTGGGGACCGGGGAGCTGTTTTTT
J: TRBJ2-5; size: few; D: TRBD1; V: TRBV2; CDR3: CASSDDRAYVETQYF; DNA: TGTGCCAGCAGTGATGACAGGGCTTACGTAGAGACCCAGTACTTC
J: TRBJ2-2; size: few; D: TRBD1; V: TRBV7-3; CDR3: CASSYGQGTGELFF; DNA: TGTGCCAGCAGCTACGGACAGGGGACCGGGGAGCTGTTTTTT
J: TRBJ2-7; size: .; D: .; V: TRBV4-1; CDR3: CASSQDVRQGYEQYF; DNA: TGCGCCAGCAGCCAAGATGTAAGGCAGGGTTACGAGCAGTACTTC
J: TRBJ2-1; size: .; D: .; V: TRBV9; CDR3: CASSVLGYNSYNEQFF; DNA: TGTGCCAGCAGCGTCCTCGGGTATAACTCCTACAATGAGCAGTTCTTC
J: TRBJ2-2; size: .; D: TRBD2; V: TRBV10-3; CDR3: CAITSSGRMPNTGELFF; DNA: TGTGCCATCACCAGTAGCGGGAGGATGCCGAACACCGGGGAGCTGTTTTTT
J: TRBJ2-2; size: few; D: .; V: TRBV12-3/TRBV12-4; CDR3: CASSFSRGTGELFF; DNA: TGTGCCAGCAGTTTTAGTCGAGGCACCGGGGAGCTGTTTTTT
J: TRBJ2-1; size: .; D: TRBD2; V: TRBV5-5; CDR3: CAGAGGWSSYNEQFF; DNA: TGTGCGGGAGCGGGAGGATGGAGCTCCTACAATGAGCAGTTCTTC
J: TRBJ2-5; size: .; D: TRBD1; V: TRBV2; CDR3: CASSRDRRGETQYF; DNA: TGTGCCAGCAGCCGGGACAGGAGAGGAGAGACCCAGTACTTC
J: TRBJ2-3; size: .; D: .; V: TRBV29-1; CDR3: CSVRGPTTPDTQYF; DNA: TGCAGCGTTCGGGGACCTACCACTCCAGATACGCAGTATTTT
J: TRBJ2-1; size: few; D: TRBD2; V: TRBV7-2; CDR3: CASTGGPHNEQFF; DNA: TGTGCCAGCACGGGAGGGCCCCACAATGAGCAGTTCTTC
J: TRBJ2-5; size: few; D: .; V: TRBV20-1; CDR3: CSARRAAMGETQYF; DNA: TGCAGTGCTAGGAGGGCGGCGATGGGAGAGACCCAGTACTTC
J: TRBJ2-1; size: few; D: TRBD2; V: TRBV9; CDR3: CASSSMPGLDYNEQFF; DNA: TGTGCCAGCAGCTCCATGCCGGGACTAGATTACAATGAGCAGTTCTTC
J: TRBJ2-2; size: .; D: .; V: TRBV6-6; CDR3: CASSYSSYDGYVISGELFF; DNA: TGTGCCAGCAGTTACTCGAGCTATGACGGCTACGTTATCTCCGGGGAGCTGTTTTTT
J: TRBJ2-1; size: .; D: .; V: TRBV10-3; CDR3: CAISEQSGSYNEQFF; DNA: TGTGCCATCAGTGAGCAGTCCGGGTCCTACAATGAGCAGTTCTTC
J: TRBJ1-5; size: .; D: .; V: TRBV15; CDR3: CATSREGRHNQPQHF; DNA: TGTGCCACCAGCAGAGAAGGCAGACACAATCAGCCCCAGCATTTT
J: TRBJ2-1; size: few; D: TRBD2; V: TRBV11-2; CDR3: CASSLGEWFGTTYQRGEQFF; DNA: TGTGCCAGCAGCTTAGGCGAGTGGTTTGGGACTACTTACCAGAGAGGAGAGCAGTTCTTC
J: TRBJ2-3; size: .; D: TRBD2; V: TRBV20-1; CDR3: CSTVRGADTQYF; DNA: TGCAGTACGGTCCGGGGGGCAGATACGCAGTATTTT
J: TRBJ2-5; size: .; D: .; V: TRBV19; CDR3: CASKDVRTQETQYF; DNA: TGTGCCAGCAAAGATGTCAGAACTCAAGAGACCCAGTACTTC
J: TRBJ1-5; size: .; D: .; V: TRBV7-9; CDR3: CASTTGPNQPQHF; DNA: TGTGCCAGCACCACAGGGCCCAATCAGCCCCAGCATTTT
J: TRBJ2-2; size: few; D: .; V: TRBV4-2; CDR3: CASSRPDSDTGELFF; DNA: TGTGCCAGCAGCCGCCCCGACAGTGACACCGGGGAGCTGTTTTTT
J: TRBJ2-3; size: .; D: .; V: TRBV5-4; CDR3: CASSLSGLRSDTQYF; DNA: TGTGCCAGCAGCTTGTCTGGGCTAAGGTCAGATACGCAGTATTTT
J: TRBJ2-3; size: few; D: TRBD2; V: TRBV11-2; CDR3: CASSLLAGGTTDTQYF; DNA: TGTGCCAGCAGTTTACTAGCGGGGGGGACCACAGATACGCAGTATTTT
J: TRBJ2-7; size: .; D: TRBD1; V: TRBV2; CDR3: CASSWTGVQDEQYF; DNA: TGTGCCAGCAGCTGGACAGGGGTCCAAGACGAGCAGTACTTC
J: TRBJ1-6; size: .; D: TRBD1; V: TRBV7-9; CDR3: CASSPRGQGDSPLHF; DNA: TGTGCCAGCAGCCCTCGGGGACAGGGAGATTCACCCCTCCACTTT
J: TRBJ1-1; size: .; D: .; V: TRBV11-2; CDR3: CASGELSGAFF; DNA: TGTGCCAGCGGAGAGTTGTCGGGAGCTTTCTTT
J: TRBJ1-2; size: few; D: .; V: TRBV6-5; CDR3: CASSYSLGVANYGYTF; DNA: TGTGCCAGCAGTTACTCGCTTGGAGTAGCTAACTATGGCTACACCTTC
J: TRBJ2-2; size: many; D: .; V: TRBV9; CDR3: CASSVGGTNTGELFF; DNA: TGTGCCAGCAGCGTAGGCGGAACCAACACCGGGGAGCTGTTTTTT
J: TRBJ2-7; size: few; D: .; V: TRBV29-1; CDR3: CSVEGEPYEQYF; DNA: TGCAGCGTGGAAGGGGAACCCTACGAGCAGTACTTC
J: TRBJ2-6; size: .; D: .; V: TRBV7-6; CDR3: CASSLRGRGSGANVLTF; DNA: TGTGCCAGCAGCTTACGGGGACGTGGCTCTGGGGCCAACGTCCTGACTTTC
J: TRBJ1-2; size: .; D: TRBD1; V: TRBV5-1; CDR3: CASSLAGGGNGYTF; DNA: TGCGCCAGCAGCTTGGCTGGAGGGGGCAATGGCTACACCTTC
J: TRBJ2-3; size: once; D: TRBD2; V: TRBV10-3; CDR3: CAIRPLGGGITDTQYF; DNA: TGTGCCATCAGACCCTTGGGCGGGGGAATCACAGATACGCAGTATTTT
J: TRBJ2-2; size: .; D: TRBD1; V: TRBV5-1; CDR3: CASRDRANTGELFF; DNA: TGCGCCAGCCGGGACAGGGCGAACACCGGGGAGCTGTTTTTT
J: TRBJ1-6; size: .; D: .; V: TRBV7-9; CDR3: CASSLVAGGAYSPLHF; DNA: TGTGCCAGCAGCTTAGTCGCGGGGGGCGCTTATTCACCCCTCCACTTT
J: TRBJ2-1; size: .; D: TRBD2; V: TRBV4-1; CDR3: CASSQSRTSGNYNEQFF; DNA: TGCGCCAGCAGCCAATCCAGGACTAGCGGGAATTACAATGAGCAGTTCTTC
J: TRBJ2-7; size: few; D: .; V: TRBV18; CDR3: CASSPPVRTYEQYF; DNA: TGTGCCAGCTCACCACCGGTCAGAACCTACGAGCAGTACTTC
J: TRBJ1-4; size: few; D: .; V: TRBV24-1; CDR3: CATSDSSSVREKLFF; DNA: TGTGCCACCAGTGATTCCTCGTCTGTACGAGAAAAACTGTTTTTT
J: TRBJ2-7; size: few; D: .; V: TRBV6-2/TRBV6-3; CDR3: CASSYADGGPGEQYF; DNA: TGTGCCAGCAGTTACGCTGACGGTGGGCCAGGCGAGCAGTACTTC
J: TRBJ1-6; size: .; D: .; V: TRBV3-1; CDR3: CASSQGINSPLHF; DNA: TGTGCCAGCAGCCAAGGAATAAATTCACCCCTCCACTTT
J: TRBJ2-5; size: .; D: .; V: TRBV19; CDR3: CASRRGRQAQETQYF; DNA: TGTGCCAGTAGGCGTGGTCGACAGGCGCAAGAGACCCAGTACTTC
J: TRBJ1-5; size: few; D: TRBD1; V: TRBV7-9; CDR3: CASSPDRGLRQPQHF; DNA: TGTGCCAGCAGCCCAGACAGGGGGCTCAGGCAGCCCCAGCATTTT
J: TRBJ2-3; size: few; D: .; V: TRBV7-9; CDR3: CASSPQGLSTDTQYF; DNA: TGTGCCAGCAGCCCGCAGGGCCTGAGCACAGATACGCAGTATTTT
J: TRBJ2-7; size: .; D: .; V: TRBV10-3; CDR3: CAIRAQGWGSYEQYF; DNA: TGTGCCATCAGGGCTCAGGGATGGGGCTCCTACGAGCAGTACTTC
J: TRBJ2-5; size: .; D: TRBD2; V: TRBV19; CDR3: CASSDGLAGGAETQYF; DNA: TGTGCCAGTAGTGACGGACTAGCGGGAGGGGCAGAGACCCAGTACTTC
J: TRBJ2-1; size: .; D: TRBD2; V: TRBV12-3/TRBV12-4; CDR3: CASSWEGTANEQFF; DNA: TGTGCCAGCAGTTGGGAGGGAACGGCCAATGAGCAGTTCTTC
J: TRBJ2-2; size: .; D: .; V: TRBV7-9; CDR3: CASCPGVGELFF; DNA: TGTGCCAGCTGCCCGGGAGTGGGGGAGCTGTTTTTT
J: TRBJ1-2; size: few; D: .; V: TRBV29-1; CDR3: CSVEYSSTGKYGYTF; DNA: TGCAGCGTTGAATACTCATCGACGGGGAAATATGGCTACACCTTC
J: TRBJ2-7; size: .; D: .; V: TRBV6-2/TRBV6-3; CDR3: CASSYGRSGYEQYF; DNA: TGTGCCAGCAGTTACGGCCGTAGCGGCTACGAGCAGTACTTC
J: TRBJ2-3; size: .; D: TRBD1; V: TRBV24-1; CDR3: CATSDPQRTGADTQYF; DNA: TGTGCCACCAGTGATCCCCAAAGAACAGGGGCAGATACGCAGTATTTT
J: TRBJ2-3; size: .; D: TRBD1; V: TRBV29-1; CDR3: CSVEGTGNPDTQYF; DNA: TGCAGCGTTGAAGGGACAGGGAACCCAGATACGCAGTATTTT
J: TRBJ1-6; size: .; D: .; V: TRBV7-8; CDR3: CASSFHAGDKNSPLHF; DNA: TGTGCCAGCAGCTTCCACGCGGGGGACAAGAATTCACCCCTCCACTTT
J: TRBJ1-1; size: .; D: TRBD1; V: TRBV12-3/TRBV12-4; CDR3: CASRRDRGTAEAFF; DNA: TGTGCCAGCAGAAGGGACAGGGGTACCGCTGAAGCTTTCTTT
J: TRBJ1-2; size: .; D: TRBD1; V: TRBV6-5; CDR3: CASSYRGRLTNGYTF; DNA: TGTGCCAGCAGCTACAGGGGGCGGTTGACGAACGGCTACACCTTC